One sample yielded the 21 T cell receptor beta chains listed below, sequenced in a study of beta chain features in type 1 diabetes. Overall study results and limits: Researchers report that Type 1 diabetes patients had moderately but significantly shorter TCRB CDR3s across all four CD4+ subsets.

The antigens these receptors bind are not known. The study reverse transcribed the entire isolated RNA, so it sequenced expressed TCRB transcripts. The repertoire was sequenced with immunoSEQ multiplex PCR; TCRdb's copy has only in-frame clones and lacks some. Among some 270,000 clones listed, under 13% were seen once. Sequencing was carried out using naive CD4+ T cells from blood. The receptors were gathered from a young man with type 1 diabetes.

This clone was detected only a few times. The chain joins TRBV20-1 to TRBJ2-5; no clear D. Germline CDR1 is DFQATT and CDR2 is SNEGSKA (reference sequence). The CDR3 sequence is 11 residues long. The V gene lost 5 bases and the J gene lost 2 bases, with 6 bases spanning the gap. The CDR3 here is CSAVLQETQYF. In DNA, the CDR3 is TGCAGTGCTGTCCTTCAAGAGACCCAGTACTTC.

The sample holds a few counts of this clone. This chain connects TRBV4-3 to TRBJ2-5; D perhaps matches TRBD1 (5 bases). The closer fit of TRBJ2-7 to the DNA end suggests the J call may be wrong. CDR1 is LGHNA and CDR2 is YSLEER in the germline V gene. The CDR3 contains 15 residues. CDR3 nucleotides: TGCGCCAGCAGCCAAGAGGGGCACCCCCGCTACGAGCAGTACTTC. This sequence encodes CASSQEGHPRYEQYF.

This clone was seen only a few times. The rearrangement joins TRBV7-3 to TRBJ2-3; 7 nucleotides agree with TRBD1. The CDR3 contains 13 residues. In germline, CDR1 is SGHTA, CDR2 FQGTGA. V was pared by 6 bases and J by 6 bases, with 6 bases of the junction left unmatched. This CDR3 reads CASSRQGSDTQYF. CDR3 nucleotides: TGTGCCAGCAGTCGACAGGGATCCGATACGCAGTATTTT.

The V call is TRBV7-2, the J call TRBJ2-5; 9 bases align to TRBD2. With V trimmed by 5 bases and J by 5 bases, 9 bases remained unmatched. The CDR3 is made up of 15 amino acids. Per the germline V gene, CDR1 is SGHTA and CDR2 is FQGNSA. CDR3 sequence reads: CASSGRGGAAETQYF. In nucleotides, the CDR3 is TGTGCCAGCAGCGGGCGCGGGGGGGCGGCGGAGACCCAGTACTTC.

This clone has only a few counts. The chain has TRBV6-5 and TRBJ1-1; possible D gene TRBD1, 5 bases. CDR1 is MNHEY, CDR2 SVGAGI, per germline. The CDR3 has 13 amino acids. Trimming cost V 5 bases and J 0 bases, with 7 bases left between them. CDR3: CASSRQMNTEAFF. CDR3 in DNA: TGTGCCAGCAGTCGACAGATGAACACTGAAGCTTTCTTT.

The rearrangement links TRBV11-2 to TRBJ2-5; 9 bases fit TRBD1. This CDR3 spans 16 amino acids. Unmatched junction bases numbered 10, after V lost 3 bases and J lost 5 bases. Looked up from germline, CDR1 is SGHAT and CDR2 is FQNNGV. CDR3 nucleotide sequence: TGTGCCAGCAGCTTCGGTTCCGGGACAGGGCCTGAGACCCAGTACTTC. Translated: CASSFGSGTGPETQYF.

The V call is TRBV6-6, the J call TRBJ1-5, with D hard to call. This CDR3 contains 16 residues. Germline V lookup: CDR1 MNHNY, CDR2 SVGAGI (reference sequence). Trimming took 4 bases from V and 1 from J, leaving 14 bases between them. CDR3 bases: TGTGCCAGCAGTTCTTCAGGCAGGTTGAGCAATCAGCCCCAGCATTTT. Its protein product is CASSSSGRLSNQPQHF.

The chain uses TRBV11-2 and TRBJ2-7; D remains unclear. CDR1 SGHAT and CDR2 FQNNGV come from the germline V gene. V dropped 2 bases and J dropped 3 bases, with 8 bases sitting between them. The CDR3 is 13 residues long. The CDR3 coding sequence is TGTGCCAGCAGCTTATATGGCGGCTACGAGCAGTACTTC. Its translation: CASSLYGGYEQYF.

The chain combines TRBV6-5 with TRBJ2-7, with TRBD1 identical over 7 bases. CDR3 length: 15 residues. Germline lookup yields CDR1 MNHEY and CDR2 SVGAGI. V was clipped by 2 bases and J by 3 bases; unmatched bases: 7. The chain's CDR3 is CASSYQTGIIYEQYF. CDR3 DNA: TGTGCCAGCAGTTACCAGACAGGGATTATCTACGAGCAGTACTTC.

This clone came up a few times. This sequence joins TRBV6-1 and TRBJ2-7, with 7 bases that match TRBD1. The CDR3 length is 13 residues. The germline CDR1 and CDR2 sequences are MNHNS and SASEGT. The J segment lost 3 bases and the V segment lost 7 bases, leaving 6 bases of the junction unmatched. The CDR3 loop reads CASILGQYYEQYF. DNA of the CDR3: TGTGCCAGCATACTGGGACAGTACTACGAGCAGTACTTC.

This chain links TRBV5-1 with TRBJ1-1; the match to TRBD1 covers 11 bases. V lost 3 bases to trimming and J lost 6 bases; unmatched junction nucleotides: 7. CDR1 SGHRS and CDR2 YFSETQ come from the germline V gene. There are 15 residues in the CDR3. As DNA, the CDR3 is TGCGCCAGCAGCTGGAAGGGACAGGGGGTCTCTGAAGCTTTCTTT. Its translation: CASSWKGQGVSEAFF.

V and J are TRBV5-1 and TRBJ1-1, with 7 bases that match TRBD1. V trimming: 4 bases; J trimming: 0 bases; junction bases outside the gene matches: 9. The CDR3 is made up of 16 amino acids. Germline lookup yields CDR1 SGHRS and CDR2 YFSETQ. The CDR3 DNA follows: TGCGCCAGCAGCACCTGGGACAGTTATTTGAACACTGAAGCTTTCTTT. It specifies CASSTWDSYLNTEAFF.

The chain carries TRBV7-3 and TRBJ1-2; tentative D call: TRBD1 (5 bases). The CDR3 totals 14 residues. Per the germline V gene, CDR1 is SGHTA and CDR2 is FQGTGA. The V and J ends lost 5 bases and 4 bases respectively, with 14 bases between them. CDR3 loop: CASSPIPDSYGYTF. In nucleotides, the CDR3 is TGTGCCAGCAGCCCCATCCCCGACAGCTATGGCTACACCTTC.

Only a few counts were recorded for this clone. The chain is built from TRBV7-9 and TRBJ1-2, with D maybe TRBD1 (5 bases). CDR1 SEHNR and CDR2 FQNEAQ come from the germline V gene (reference sequence). The V end was cut by 8 bases, the J end by 4 bases, with 11 bases between. This CDR3 is 12 amino acids long. The CDR3 sequence is CASQRQTYGYTF. The CDR3 bases are TGTGCCAGCCAGAGACAGACCTATGGCTACACCTTC.

CDR3 in DNA: TGCAGCGTCGCGGGACAGGGGGTCGGAAACACCATATATTTT. Translation: CSVAGQGVGNTIYF. The gene calls are TRBV29-1 and TRBJ1-3, with 11 bases fitting TRBD1. Germline assignment: CDR1 SQVTM and CDR2 ANQGSEA. The V segment lost 6 bases and the J segment 4 bases; nucleotides outside the gene matches: 5. The CDR3 runs to 14 residues.

The V and J genes are TRBV5-4 and TRBJ2-1; 7 nucleotides align to TRBD2. The CDR3 sequence is 15 residues long. V gave up 1 base and J gave up 4 bases; unmatched junction bases: 5. Germline V gene lookup returns CDR1 SGHNT and CDR2 YYREEE (reference sequence). The chain's CDR3 is CASSLLASGYNEQFF. CDR3 coding DNA: TGTGCCAGCAGCTTGTTGGCTAGCGGTTACAATGAGCAGTTCTTC.

This clone was found a few times. This sample includes further DNA sequences coding for the same CDR3. V and J are TRBV9 and TRBJ2-3, with 8 bases matching TRBD1. Losses at the gene ends were 0 bases for V and 3 bases for J; bases not matched to a gene: 0. Germline values: CDR1 SGDLS, CDR2 YYNGEE. The CDR3 consists of 14 residues. The CDR3, as DNA: TGTGCCAGCAGCGTAGGACAGGGGACAGATACGCAGTATTTT. Translating it yields CASSVGQGTDTQYF.

The chain links TRBV11-2 to TRBJ2-5; D remains ambiguous. The germline CDR1 and CDR2 sequences are SGHAT and FQNNGV. The CDR3 is 12 amino acids. The ends were cut back, 1 base at V and 5 bases at J, with 5 bases in the middle. For the CDR3, the DNA is TGTGCCAGCAGCTTAGCGTTTGAGACCCAGTACTTC. The encoded protein is CASSLAFETQYF.

This clone has more than one count but fewer than ten. This rearrangement joins TRBV5-1 to TRBJ1-1; no firm D call. V lost 4 bases, J lost 9 bases, and 19 bases lay in between. Germline CDR1 is SGHRS and CDR2 is YFSETQ. CDR3 length equals 14 residues. CDR3 sequence reads: CASSRSEGGRKAFF. The CDR3 DNA follows: TGCGCCAGCAGCCGTTCGGAGGGCGGCAGAAAAGCTTTCTTT.

This chain joins TRBV28 and TRBJ1-2; D ambiguous. Trimming shortened V by 3 bases and J by 2 bases, and 16 bases separated the two germline ends. The CDR3 contains 16 residues. The germline V gene encodes CDR1 MDHEN and CDR2 SYDVKM. The CDR3 DNA is TGTGCCAGCAGTTTTCCTAGAAGGATTTCGAACTATGGCTACACCTTC. Translated: CASSFPRRISNYGYTF.

A few counts support this clone. V usage is TRBV29-1 and J usage is TRBJ1-1, with 7 nucleotides matching TRBD1. This CDR3 has 13 amino acids. With V trimmed by 5 bases and J by 7 bases, 10 bases remained unmatched. Per the germline V gene, CDR1 is SQVTM and CDR2 is ANQGSEA. The CDR3 spells CSVPRTGGGEAFF. In nucleotides, the CDR3 is TGCAGCGTTCCTAGGACAGGCGGTGGTGAAGCTTTCTTT.